Reported below is one TCR beta chain. The sample originates from a study of blood T cell repertoires in COVID-19. Study context: The samples span acute and convalescent COVID-19 from the United States, Italy and Spain.

The age range of participants was roughly 18 to 90 years, with residence in about two dozen US areas. Categorization into cohorts depended on clinical history that participants reported. Two consecutive negative NP/OP PCR tests, clearance, or resolved symptoms defined Cohort 3 recovery. V shed 4 bases and J shed 5 bases, with 9 bases lying between them. The CDR3 runs 12 residues. Germline-derived CDR1 and CDR2 are SGHKS and YYEKEE (reference sequence). TCRdb's copy holds only in-frame clones and misses some; the assay was immunoSEQ multiplex PCR. The data show 300,000 to 450,000 clones, with roughly nine tenths seen just once and approximately 1% held by the top ten.

Specimen: PBMCs or T cells enriched from blood (not recorded which). The source is a woman aged 25 to 39 who had recovered from COVID-19. The chain recombines TRBV5-5 with TRBJ1-1, with D unresolved. The CDR3 sequence is CASSHSGTEAFF. The CDR3, as DNA: TGTGCCAGCAGCCACAGCGGGACTGAAGCTTTCTTT.